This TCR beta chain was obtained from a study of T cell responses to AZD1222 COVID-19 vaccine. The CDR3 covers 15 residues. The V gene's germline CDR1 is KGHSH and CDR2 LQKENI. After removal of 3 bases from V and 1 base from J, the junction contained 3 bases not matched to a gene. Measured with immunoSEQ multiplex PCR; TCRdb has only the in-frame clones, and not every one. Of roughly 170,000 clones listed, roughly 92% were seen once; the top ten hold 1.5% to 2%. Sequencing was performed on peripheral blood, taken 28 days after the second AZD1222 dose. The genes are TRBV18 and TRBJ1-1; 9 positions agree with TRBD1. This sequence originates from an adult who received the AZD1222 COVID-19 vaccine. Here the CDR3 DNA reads TGTGCCAGCTCACCGACGACAGGGGGGAACACTGAAGCTTTCTTT. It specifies CASSPTTGGNTEAFF.